Presented here are 26 T cell receptor beta chains from one specimen sequenced in a study of T cell clusters in autoimmune cytopenias. Multiplex touch-down PCR amplified TRB using TRB-A and TRB-B pools in one tube. Following a re-call of the multiplex PCR reads, TCRdb has one entry per CDR3 protein and lacks DNA. In all, the sample yields about 6,100 distinct CDR3 sequences. About 37,500 genome equivalents of blood DNA were amplified for TRB. These data are also associated with another study on T cell repertoires in aging, cancer and after chemotherapy.

The specimen was peripheral blood. These receptors were taken from a human donor in good health.

This clonotype is identified as medium-sized from frequency. The chain uses TRBV6-2 or TRBV6-3 and TRBJ2-1. Germline V gene lookup returns CDR1 MNHEY and CDR2 SVGEGT. The CDR3 has 15 amino acids. Here the CDR3 reads CASNSQDSSYNEQFF.

The chain links TRBV7-2 to TRBJ1-2; TCRdb picks TRBD1, but there is no DNA to check that call. Germline CDR1 is SGHTA and CDR2 is FQGNSA. CDR3 length equals 12 residues. The CDR3 reads CASSLGPDGYTF.

The chain uses TRBV5-1 and TRBJ2-7. The CDR3 totals 14 residues. Germline lookup yields CDR1 SGHRS and CDR2 YFSETQ. The CDR3 sequence: CASSLERASYEQYF.

This clonotype registers medium-sized by frequency. The chain has TRBV6-1 and TRBJ2-1; TCRdb's D call, TRBD1, is unchecked because there is no DNA. The CDR3 length is 15 residues. CDR1 MNHNS and CDR2 SASEGT come from the germline V gene. This chain's CDR3 is CASRFRQGARGEQFF.

The gene calls are TRBV12-3 or TRBV12-4 and TRBJ1-5; TCRdb reports TRBD1, a call that lacks DNA to check it against. The length of the CDR3 is 15 residues. Here the CDR3 reads CASSPGTAINQPQHF.

The chain joins TRBV6-4 to TRBJ1-2. CDR1 is MRHNA, CDR2 SNTAGT, per germline. The CDR3 length is 12 residues. This chain's CDR3 is CASRGSGYGYTF.

The V and J genes are TRBV2 and TRBJ2-6. Germline values: CDR1 SNHLY, CDR2 FYNNEI. CDR3 length: 15 amino acids. CDR3 sequence reads: CASSEQGSGANVLTF.

V and J are TRBV14 and TRBJ1-1; TCRdb picks TRBD1, but there is no DNA to check that call. The germline V gene has CDR1 SGHDN and CDR2 FVKESK. The CDR3 has 13 amino acids. CDR3 region: CASSQVQGLEAFF.

V and J are TRBV20-1 and TRBJ2-1; checking the TCRdb D call of TRBD2 is not possible without DNA. CDR1 is DFQATT and CDR2 is SNEGSKA in the germline V gene (reference sequence). CDR3 length: 11 residues. The CDR3 spells CSASLGGEQFF.

This clonotype ranks as medium-sized in terms of frequency. The genes are TRBV19 and TRBJ2-5; TCRdb returns TRBD1, unconfirmable since there is no DNA. The germline CDR1 and CDR2 sequences are LNHDA and SQIVND (reference sequence). The CDR3 loop spans 16 amino acids. CDR3: CASQGTAGEGGETQYF.

Considering frequency, this clonotype is medium-sized. V gene TRBV5-4 combines with J gene TRBJ2-3; TCRdb reports TRBD1, a call that lacks DNA to check it against. The germline gives CDR1 SGHNT, CDR2 YYREEE (reference sequence). CDR3 length: 16 amino acids. The CDR3 here is CASSSVAGANTDTQYF. Together with reference TRBV5-4 and TRBJ2-3, the CDR3 gives the full variable domain: ETGVTQSPTHLIKTRGQQVTLRCSSQSGHNTVSWYQQALGQGPQFIFQYYREEENGRGNFPPRFSGLQFPNYSSELNVNALELDDSALYLCASSSVAGANTDTQYFGPGTRLTVL.

The chain joins TRBV4-3 to TRBJ1-2. This CDR3 region has 14 residues. Looked up from germline, CDR1 is LGHNA and CDR2 is YSLEER. The CDR3 spells CASSQVLGHYGYTF.

Measured by frequency, this clonotype is medium-sized (0.01 to 0.1%). J is TRBJ2-5 and V is TRBV18. Germline V gene data show CDR1 as KGHSH and CDR2 as LQKENI. The CDR3 runs 12 residues. The CDR3 sequence: CASSPYQETQYF. The whole variable domain, filled in from reference TRBV18 and TRBJ2-5, reads NAGVMQNPRHLVRRRGQEARLRCSPMKGHSHVYWYRQLPEEGLKFMVYLQKENIIDESGMPKERFSAEFPKEGPSILRIQQVVRGDSAAYFCASSPYQETQYFGPGTRLLVL.

The chain couples TRBV10-2 to TRBJ2-3; TCRdb's D call, TRBD1, is unchecked because there is no DNA. Germline CDR1 and CDR2: WSHSY and SAAADI. This CDR3 is 16 amino acids long. The CDR3: CASSESAGGSTDTQYF.

The chain recombines TRBV4-3 with TRBJ1-6; checking the TCRdb D call of TRBD1 is not possible without DNA. This CDR3 has 16 residues. Germline CDR1 and CDR2: LGHNA and YSLEER. The CDR3 loop reads CASSQAGTVNNSPLHF.

Frequency places this clonotype as medium-sized. The chain has TRBV6-5 and TRBJ2-7; TCRdb reports TRBD1, a call that lacks DNA to check it against. The V gene's germline CDR1 is MNHEY and CDR2 SVGAGI. The CDR3 contains 14 residues. The CDR3 sequence: CASSSGITNYEQYF.

The chain is built from TRBV15 and TRBJ1-2. CDR3 length: 14 residues. Germline CDR1 LNHNV, CDR2 YYDKDF (reference sequence). CDR3 in amino acids: CATIGDRINYGYTF.

The chain uses TRBV4-2 and TRBJ2-2; TCRdb names TRBD1, which stays unverified in the absence of DNA. CDR3 length: 18 amino acids. Germline loops: CDR1 LGHNA, CDR2 YNFKEQ. This CDR3 reads CASSQASQQGRDTGELFF.

The chain employs TRBV20-1 and TRBJ2-3. CDR3 size: 14 residues. In germline, CDR1 is DFQATT, CDR2 SNEGSKA (reference sequence). CDR3 protein: CSARDYQSTDTQYF.

Its frequency marks this clonotype as medium-sized. V gene TRBV30 combines with J gene TRBJ2-2; absent DNA, TCRdb's TRBD1 call cannot be checked. CDR1 is GTSNPN, CDR2 SVGIG, per germline (reference sequence). CDR3 length: 14 amino acids. This CDR3 reads CAWGQGLNTGELFF.

Judged by frequency, this clonotype is medium-sized. Here the CDR3 reads CASSMGGWANTEAFF. V is TRBV19 and J is TRBJ1-1. The germline gives CDR1 LNHDA, CDR2 SQIVND (reference sequence). The CDR3 is made up of 15 amino acids.

Frequency places this clonotype as medium-sized. The chain employs TRBV19 and TRBJ2-3; TCRdb reports TRBD1, a call that lacks DNA to check it against. The germline CDR1 and CDR2 sequences are LNHDA and SQIVND (reference sequence). The CDR3 is made up of 14 amino acids. The CDR3 protein is CASTADRVPDTQYF.

This clonotype is medium-sized (0.01 to 0.1%) by frequency. The rearrangement links TRBV12-3 or TRBV12-4 to TRBJ2-3; TCRdb reports TRBD1, a call that lacks DNA to check it against. This CDR3 region has 15 residues. The CDR3 loop reads CASSFQGAYTDTQYF.

In terms of frequency, this clonotype is medium-sized. The CDR3: CASSQSEANYGYTF. The V call is TRBV18, the J call TRBJ1-2. CDR3 size: 14 residues. Germline V lookup: CDR1 KGHSH, CDR2 LQKENI.

V gene TRBV10-3 combines with J gene TRBJ1-5; TCRdb's assignment of TRBD1 cannot be checked, as there is no DNA. Germline lookup yields CDR1 ENHRY and CDR2 SYGVKD. This CDR3 has 13 amino acids. The CDR3 loop reads CAISREAGQPQHF.

The chain employs TRBV12-3 or TRBV12-4 and TRBJ2-1; without DNA, the TCRdb call of TRBD2 cannot be checked. The CDR3 runs 16 residues. This CDR3 reads CASRTSGGLSYNEQFF.